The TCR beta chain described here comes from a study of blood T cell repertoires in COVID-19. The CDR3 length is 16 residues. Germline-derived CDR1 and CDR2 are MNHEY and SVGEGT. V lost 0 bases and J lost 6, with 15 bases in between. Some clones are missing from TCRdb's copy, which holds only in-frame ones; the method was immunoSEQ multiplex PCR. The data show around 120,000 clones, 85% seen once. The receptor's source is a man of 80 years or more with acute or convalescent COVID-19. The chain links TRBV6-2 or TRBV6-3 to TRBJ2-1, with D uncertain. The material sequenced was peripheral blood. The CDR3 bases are TGTGCCAGCAGTTACTCGATGTTTGAGGTTGTCAATGAGCAGTTCTTC. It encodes CASSYSMFEVVNEQFF.